This T cell receptor beta chain was identified during a study of CXCR3-negative and CXCR3-positive naive CD8 T cells. UMI-labeled 5' RACE TRB cDNA libraries were prepared from the cells. TCRdb reprocessed the 5' RACE reads, keeping one entry per CDR3 protein, no DNA. Its table lists some 38,000 distinct CDR3 sequences. Germline V gene lookup returns CDR1 KGHSH and CDR2 LQKENI. The CDR3 runs 12 residues. This receptor was identified in a human donor in good health. Some clones in this sample may be carry-over from other donors' samples. The sample taken for sequencing was memory CD8+ T cells from blood. The chain carries TRBV18 and TRBJ1-2. The CDR3 region is CASSPRLDSYTF.